This note documents a single TCR beta chain sequence. The antigen is not known. Then a second PCR, running roughly 7 to 11 cycles, was carried out with a sample-barcoded 5' primer and a J-beta primer mix. MiXCR, run by TCRdb on the 5' RACE reads, gives a single entry per CDR3 protein. This sample carries 1.5 million to 2 million distinct CDR3 sequences, around half of them seen once, and the ten largest clones take approximately 2.1%. These data come from a study of blood T cells in healthy people across ages. General observations from the study: The fall in TCR beta diversity per million T cells was roughly linear with age.

This CDR3 region has 16 residues. Per germline, CDR1 SGHTA and CDR2 FQGNSA. Trimming cost V 2 bases and J 10 bases; bases outside gene matches: 10. What was sequenced was blood. This clonotype was obtained from a middle-aged woman in good health. The chain couples TRBV7-2 to TRBJ2-1; TRBD1 matches 11 bases. The CDR3 sequence is CASSLPGQGATYEQFF. The CDR3 DNA follows: TGTGCCAGCAGCTTACCTGGACAGGGGGCGACCTACGAGCAGTTCTTC.